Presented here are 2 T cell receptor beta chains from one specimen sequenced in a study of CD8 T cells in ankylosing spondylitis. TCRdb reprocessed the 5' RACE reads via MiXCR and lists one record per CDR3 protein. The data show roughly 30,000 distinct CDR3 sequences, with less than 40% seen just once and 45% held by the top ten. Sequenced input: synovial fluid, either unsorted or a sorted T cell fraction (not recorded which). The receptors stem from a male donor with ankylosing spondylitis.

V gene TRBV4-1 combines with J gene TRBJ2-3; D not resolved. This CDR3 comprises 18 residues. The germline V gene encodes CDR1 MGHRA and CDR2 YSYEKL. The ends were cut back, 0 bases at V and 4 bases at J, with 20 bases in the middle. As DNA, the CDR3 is TGCGCCAGCAGCCAAGATCGATTTCCACTTGAGAGGCCAGATACGCAGTATTTT. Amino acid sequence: CASSQDRFPLERPDTQYF.

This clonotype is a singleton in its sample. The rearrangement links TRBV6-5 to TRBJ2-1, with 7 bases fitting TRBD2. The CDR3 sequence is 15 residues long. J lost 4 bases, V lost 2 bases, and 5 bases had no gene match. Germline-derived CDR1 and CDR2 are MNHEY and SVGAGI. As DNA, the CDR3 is TGTGCCAGCAGTTACGGGCGGGAGCGGTACAATGAGCAGTTCTTC. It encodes CASSYGRERYNEQFF.